This T cell receptor (beta chain) derives from a study of CD8 T cells in ankylosing spondylitis. General study results and limits: CD8+ disease-linked clones were present at relatively low frequencies in blood. A motif in TCR beta, a set of 8 or 9 highly homologous variants, appeared characteristic of ankylosing spondylitis blood. Disease-associated clones were reportedly significantly overrepresented in matched ankylosing spondylitis synovial fluid.

This clonotype was observed many times. The antigen remains undetermined. The germline gene is not matched at one end of the junction; a read error may be the cause. The CDR3 contains 13 residues. Quantitative 5'-RACE with molecular barcodes generated TCR beta libraries. One entry per CDR3 protein, called by TCRdb with MiXCR from the 5' RACE reads. The sample contains roughly 440,000 distinct CDR3 sequences, roughly 18% of which appear only once. The chain is built from TRBV12-3 or TRBV12-4 and TRBJ1-1; D remains ambiguous. Sample: blood, either unsorted or a sorted T cell fraction (not recorded which). This TCR derives from a male donor with ankylosing spondylitis. The CDR3 nucleotides read TGCGCCAGCAGCTTGAGGGCGAACACTGAAGCTTTCTTT. This sequence encodes CASSLRANTEAFF.